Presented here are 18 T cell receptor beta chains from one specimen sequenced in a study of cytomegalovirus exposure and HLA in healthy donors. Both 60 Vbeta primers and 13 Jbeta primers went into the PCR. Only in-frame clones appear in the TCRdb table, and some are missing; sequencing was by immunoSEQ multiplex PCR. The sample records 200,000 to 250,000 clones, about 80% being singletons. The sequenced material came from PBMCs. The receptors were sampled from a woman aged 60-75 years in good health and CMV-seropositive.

CDR3 coding DNA: TGTGCCAGCAGCCGCGGGACTAGCTTCTTAAGCTCCTACAATGAGCAGTTCTTC. Residues: CASSRGTSFLSSYNEQFF. The J gene is TRBJ2-1, the V gene TRBV7-9, with 9 bases identical to TRBD2. With V trimmed by 5 bases and J by 0 bases, 11 bases remained unmatched. Germline lookup yields CDR1 SEHNR and CDR2 FQNEAQ (reference sequence). CDR3 size: 18 residues.

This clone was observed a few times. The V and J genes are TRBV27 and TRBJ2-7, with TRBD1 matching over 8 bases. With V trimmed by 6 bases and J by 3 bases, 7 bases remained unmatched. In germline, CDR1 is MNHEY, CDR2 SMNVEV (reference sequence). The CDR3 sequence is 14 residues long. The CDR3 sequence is CASRGPGGYYEQYF. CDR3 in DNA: TGTGCCAGCAGAGGGCCAGGGGGCTACTACGAGCAGTACTTC.

The CDR3, as DNA: TGTGCCAGCAGCAGTTCCATTAAGGGGACAGACCGCTATGGCTACACCTTC. Residues: CASSSSIKGTDRYGYTF. The gene calls are TRBV27 and TRBJ1-2; 7 bases line up with TRBD1. The germline gives CDR1 MNHEY, CDR2 SMNVEV (reference sequence). V shed 6 bases and J 4 bases; nucleotides not matched to a gene: 17. The CDR3 consists of 17 residues.

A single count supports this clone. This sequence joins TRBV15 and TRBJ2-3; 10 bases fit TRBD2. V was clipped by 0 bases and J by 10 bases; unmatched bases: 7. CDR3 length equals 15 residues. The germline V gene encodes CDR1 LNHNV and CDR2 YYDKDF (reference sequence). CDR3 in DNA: TGTGCCACCAGCAGAGATCTGGCTAGCGGGAGTCCGCAGTATTTT. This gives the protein CATSRDLASGSPQYF.

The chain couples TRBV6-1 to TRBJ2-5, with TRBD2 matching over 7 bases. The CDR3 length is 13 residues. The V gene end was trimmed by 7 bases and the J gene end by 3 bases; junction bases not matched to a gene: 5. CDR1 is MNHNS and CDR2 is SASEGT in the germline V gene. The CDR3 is CASNLGREETQYF. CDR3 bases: TGTGCCAGCAACCTGGGGAGGGAAGAGACCCAGTACTTC.

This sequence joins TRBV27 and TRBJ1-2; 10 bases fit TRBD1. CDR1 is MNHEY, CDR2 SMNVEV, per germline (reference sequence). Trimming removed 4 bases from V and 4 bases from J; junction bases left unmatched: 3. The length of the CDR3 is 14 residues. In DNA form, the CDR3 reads TGTGCCAGCAGTTCTCGGACAGGGGGCTATGGCTACACCTTC. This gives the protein CASSSRTGGYGYTF.

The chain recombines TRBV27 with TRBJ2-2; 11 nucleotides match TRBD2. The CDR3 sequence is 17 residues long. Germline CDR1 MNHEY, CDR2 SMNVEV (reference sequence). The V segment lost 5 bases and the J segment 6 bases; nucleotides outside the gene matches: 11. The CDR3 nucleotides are TGTGCCAGCAGTCCGCTTTCACTAGCGGGAGTGGCCGGGGAGCTGTTTTTT. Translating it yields CASSPLSLAGVAGELFF.

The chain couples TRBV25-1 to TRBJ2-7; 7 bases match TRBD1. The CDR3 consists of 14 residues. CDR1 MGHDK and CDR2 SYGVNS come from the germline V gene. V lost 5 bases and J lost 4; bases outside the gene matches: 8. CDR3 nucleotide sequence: TGTGCCAGCAGTACGACAGGGCAGCAATACGAGCAGTACTTC. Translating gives CASSTTGQQYEQYF.

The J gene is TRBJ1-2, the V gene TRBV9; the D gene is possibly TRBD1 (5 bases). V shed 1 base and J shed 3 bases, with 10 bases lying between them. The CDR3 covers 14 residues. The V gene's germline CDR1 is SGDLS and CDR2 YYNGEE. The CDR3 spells CASSVTGSDYGYTF. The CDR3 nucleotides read TGTGCCAGCAGCGTAACAGGATCCGACTATGGCTACACCTTC.

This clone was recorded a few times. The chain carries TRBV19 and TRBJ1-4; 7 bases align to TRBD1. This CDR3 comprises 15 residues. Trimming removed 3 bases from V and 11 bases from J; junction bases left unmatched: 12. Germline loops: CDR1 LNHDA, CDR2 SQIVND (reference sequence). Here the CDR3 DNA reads TGTGCCAGTAGTATTAGTGGGACAGCCATGAGGAAACTGTTTTTT. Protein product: CASSISGTAMRKLFF.

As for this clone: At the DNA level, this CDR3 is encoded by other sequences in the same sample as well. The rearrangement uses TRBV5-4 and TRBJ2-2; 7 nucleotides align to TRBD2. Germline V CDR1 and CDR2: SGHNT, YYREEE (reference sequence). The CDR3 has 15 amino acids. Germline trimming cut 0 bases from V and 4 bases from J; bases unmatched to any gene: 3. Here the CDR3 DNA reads TGTGCCAGCAGCTTGGGGGGGAGGGGCACCGGGGAGCTGTTTTTT. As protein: CASSLGGRGTGELFF.

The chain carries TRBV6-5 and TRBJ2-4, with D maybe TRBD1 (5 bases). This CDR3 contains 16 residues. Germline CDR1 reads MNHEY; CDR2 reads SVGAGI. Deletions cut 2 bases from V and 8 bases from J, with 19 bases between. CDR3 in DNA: TGTGCCAGCAGTTACAAGGCGTCAGGGTGGGCGGACATTCAGTACTTC. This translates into CASSYKASGWADIQYF.

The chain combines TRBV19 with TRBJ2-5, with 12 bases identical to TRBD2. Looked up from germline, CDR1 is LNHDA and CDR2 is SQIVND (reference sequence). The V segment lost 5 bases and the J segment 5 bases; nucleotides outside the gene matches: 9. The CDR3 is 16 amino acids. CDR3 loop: CASSEGAGTSGETQYF. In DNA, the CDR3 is TGTGCCAGTAGTGAAGGGGCCGGGACTAGCGGGGAGACCCAGTACTTC.

As DNA, the CDR3 is TGTGCCAGCAGCTCGAAGAGCGGGACCACCTACAATGAGCAGTTCTTC. This sequence encodes CASSSKSGTTYNEQFF. This chain connects TRBV11-2 to TRBJ2-1, with 7 bases identical to TRBD2. The germline V gene has CDR1 SGHAT and CDR2 FQNNGV. The V segment lost 4 bases and the J segment 2 bases; nucleotides outside the gene matches: 8. The CDR3 is 16 residues long. The variable domain in full, completed from reference TRBV11-2 and TRBJ2-1, reads EAGVAQSPRYKIIEKRQSVAFWCNPISGHATLYWYQQILGQGPKLLIQFQNNGVVDDSQLPKDRFSAERLKGVDSTLKIQPAKLEDSAVYLCASSSKSGTTYNEQFFGPGTRLTVL.

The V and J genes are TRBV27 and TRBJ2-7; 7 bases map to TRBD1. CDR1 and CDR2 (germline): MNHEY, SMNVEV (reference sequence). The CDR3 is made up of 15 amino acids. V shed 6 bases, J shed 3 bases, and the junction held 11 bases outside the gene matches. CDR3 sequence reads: CASRELPGQRYEQYF. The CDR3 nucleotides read TGTGCCAGCAGGGAACTACCGGGACAGCGCTACGAGCAGTACTTC.

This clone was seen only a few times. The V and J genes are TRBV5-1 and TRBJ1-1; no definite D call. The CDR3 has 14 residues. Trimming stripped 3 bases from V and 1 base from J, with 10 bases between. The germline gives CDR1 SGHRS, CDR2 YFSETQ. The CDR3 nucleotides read TGCGCCAGCAGCTGGGAGACACCGAACACTGAAGCTTTCTTT. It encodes CASSWETPNTEAFF.

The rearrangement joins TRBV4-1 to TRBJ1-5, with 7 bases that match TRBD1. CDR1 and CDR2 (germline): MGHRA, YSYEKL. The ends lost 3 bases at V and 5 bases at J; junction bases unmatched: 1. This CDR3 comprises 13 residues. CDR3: CASSHTGDQPQHF. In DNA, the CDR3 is TGCGCCAGCAGCCATACAGGGGATCAGCCCCAGCATTTT.

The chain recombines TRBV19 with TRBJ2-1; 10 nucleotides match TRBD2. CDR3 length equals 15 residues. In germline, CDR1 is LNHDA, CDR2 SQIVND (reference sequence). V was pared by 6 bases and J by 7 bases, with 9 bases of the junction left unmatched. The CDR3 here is CASSSHTSGVNEQFF. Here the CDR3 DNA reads TGTGCCAGTAGCTCCCATACTAGCGGGGTTAATGAGCAGTTCTTC.